This TCR beta chain was identified during a study of shared clonotypes between healthy human individuals. The CDR3 covers 11 residues. V lost 8 bases to trimming and J lost 10 bases; unmatched junction nucleotides: 7. The germline CDR1 and CDR2 sequences are MDHEN and SYDVKM. Some clones are missing from TCRdb's copy, which holds only in-frame ones; the method was immunoSEQ multiplex PCR. The table lists 450,000 to 600,000 clones, about four fifths of them singletons. This clone was seen only a few times. This TCR came from a woman between 40 and 50 years old in good health. Some clones in this sample may be carry-over from other donors' samples. Input material: PBMCs. The chain uses TRBV28 and TRBJ1-1; TRBD1 aligns across 7 bases. The CDR3 region is CASSGGFAAFF. CDR3 bases: TGTGCCAGCTCAGGGGGTTTTGCAGCTTTCTTT.